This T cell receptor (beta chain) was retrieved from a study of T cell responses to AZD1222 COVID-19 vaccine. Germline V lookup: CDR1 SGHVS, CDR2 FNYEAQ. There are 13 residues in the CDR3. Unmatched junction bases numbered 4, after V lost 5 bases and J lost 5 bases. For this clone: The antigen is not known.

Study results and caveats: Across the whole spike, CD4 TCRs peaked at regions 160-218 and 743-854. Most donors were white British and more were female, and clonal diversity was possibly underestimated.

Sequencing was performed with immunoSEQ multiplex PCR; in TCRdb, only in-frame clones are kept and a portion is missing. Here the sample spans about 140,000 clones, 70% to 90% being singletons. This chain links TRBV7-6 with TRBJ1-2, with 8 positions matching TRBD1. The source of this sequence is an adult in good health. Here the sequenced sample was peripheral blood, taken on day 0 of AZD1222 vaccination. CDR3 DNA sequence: TGTGCCAGCAGCGGAGGACAGGGATATGGCTACACCTTC. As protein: CASSGGQGYGYTF.